This T cell receptor beta chain was documented in a study of regulatory T cells in long-lasting Graves disease. Specified time point: newly diagnosed GD, antithyroid drugs for less than 3 months. The TCR library used RNA extracted from PBMCs. This clonotype has a count of ten or more. Relying on iRepertoire HTBI primers and Arm-PCR of CDR3 regions, the team built TCR beta libraries. TCRdb ran MiXCR on the multiplex PCR reads and lists one entry per CDR3 protein. The sample lists some 350,000 distinct CDR3 sequences; around 15% were seen once. This sample was also put to use in a study of T cells in Graves' hyperthyroidism and ophthalmopathy.

The receptor was isolated from a woman younger than 35 with Graves disease. Sequencing was performed on peripheral blood mononuclear cells (PBMCs), taken at new diagnosis, from a patient treated with antithyroid drugs.

The CDR3: CASSPGLGLYEAFF. Written as DNA, the CDR3 is TGTGCCAGCTCACCAGGGTTGGGTTTGTATGAAGCTTTCTTT. J is TRBJ1-1 and V is TRBV18; no definite D call. The CDR3 covers 14 residues. Germline CDR1 KGHSH, CDR2 LQKENI. With 2 bases removed from V and 7 bases from J, the gap between germline ends came to 14 bases.